A selection of T cell receptor beta chains follows, all from one sample in a study of vaccination and CD4 T cells after COVID-19. Their antigens remain unidentified. TCRdb fed the PCR reads into MiXCR, producing one record per CDR3 protein. The sample includes about 10,000 distinct CDR3 sequences, about 35% of them seen just once. The sequenced material came from CD4+ T cells from blood, cultured in vitro. The receptors stem from a human donor in good health. Each CDR3 is given with its conserved first and last residue. D genes are given only for firm matches. Size is omitted from some rows. Given values are once, few, many or a class for expanded clones.

>few|TRBJ1-1|TRBD1|TRBV7-3
TGTGCCAGCAGCCCCGTCAGCCCAAGGACCCTCAGGGGGAGTAATGTGGCTGAAGCTTTCTTT
CASSPVSPRTLRGSNVAEAFF
>medium-sized|TRBJ2-2|TRBD2|TRBV15
TGTGCCACCAGCAGAGGTGGACTAGCGGACACCGGGGAGCTGTTTTTT
CATSRGGLADTGELFF
>NA|TRBJ1-3|TRBD1|TRBV30
TGTGCCTGGACAGGGGGCCCTGGAAACACCATATATTTT
CAWTGGPGNTIYF
>NA|TRBJ2-2|NA|TRBV7-3
TGTGCCAGTACCCCGGTAGGAGGTCTTACGGGGGAGCTGTTTTTT
CASTPVGGLTGELFF
>NA|TRBJ2-6|NA|TRBV28
TGTGCCAGCAGTCCCACACAGCAGGGTATAGGGGCCAACGTCCTGACTTTC
CASSPTQQGIGANVLTF
>NA|TRBJ2-5|NA|TRBV30
TGTGCCTGGAGTTCATCCGGAGAGACCCAGTACTTC
CAWSSSGETQYF
>NA|TRBJ2-2|TRBD2|TRBV15
TGTGCCACCAGCACCTTAGAGGGACTAGCGGGAAACACCGGGGAGCTGTTTTTT
CATSTLEGLAGNTGELFF
>few|TRBJ1-1|TRBD1|TRBV10-3
TGTGCCACCTTCGGCAGGGCGCAGGGGGGAGCTTTCTTT
CATFGRAQGGAFF
>few|TRBJ2-7|NA|TRBV20-1
TGCAGTGCGATCGTCACGAATTCCTACGAGCAGTACTTC
CSAIVTNSYEQYF
>NA|TRBJ2-1|NA|TRBV28
TGTGCCAGCAGTCCACCTCAGACCCACAATGAGCAGTTCTTC
CASSPPQTHNEQFF
>NA|TRBJ2-2|TRBD1|TRBV7-9
TGTGCCAGCACCCACTCCAGGGGGCTGAGCACCGGGGAGCTGTTTTTT
CASTHSRGLSTGELFF
>NA|TRBJ1-1|TRBD1|TRBV6-4
TGTGCCAGCAGCCCGGTACAGGGGGGGGCTGAAGCTTTCTTT
CASSPVQGGAEAFF
>few|TRBJ1-2|NA|TRBV7-2
TGTGCCAGCAGCCCCTCTAACTATGGCTACACCTTC
CASSPSNYGYTF
>once|TRBJ2-7|TRBD2|TRBV7-9
TGTGCCAGCAGCTCTTCTGGGACACAATTTACTAGCGGAGCCTTGCACTTC
CASSSSGTQFTSGALHF
>few|TRBJ2-5|NA|TRBV20-1
TGCAGTGCCCTGATTGGGGGGCGGGGCCAGTACTTC
CSALIGGRGQYF
>once|TRBJ2-1|NA|TRBV4-3
TGCGCCAGCAGCCAAGGGGACTACAATGAGCAGTTCTTC
CASSQGDYNEQFF
>NA|TRBJ1-1|NA|TRBV20-1
TGCAGTGCTAAAGGGGGAGTGAACACTGAAGCTTTCTTT
CSAKGGVNTEAFF
>NA|TRBJ2-7|TRBD1|TRBV29-1
TGCAGCGTTGGGGAGAACAGGGGACACGAGCAGTACTTC
CSVGENRGHEQYF
>NA|TRBJ1-3|NA|TRBV28
TGTGCCAGCAGTTGGGTACAGCTCGGACTCTCTGGAAACACCATATATTTT
CASSWVQLGLSGNTIYF
>NA|TRBJ1-2|NA|TRBV12-3/TRBV12-4
TGTGCCAGCAGTTTGGTGGCAGGGAGCTATGGCTACACCTTC
CASSLVAGSYGYTF
>NA|TRBJ2-7|TRBD2|TRBV20-1
TGCAGTGCTGGGGGACTAGCGAGCTACGAGCAGTACTTC
CSAGGLASYEQYF
>few|TRBJ1-6|NA|TRBV28
TGTGCCAGCAGCCGACAAAATTCACCCCTCCACTTT
CASSRQNSPLHF
>NA|TRBJ1-2|TRBD1|TRBV6-1
TGTGCCAGCAGCGTTACAGGGGACTATGGCTACACCTTC
CASSVTGDYGYTF
>NA|TRBJ1-4|TRBD1|TRBV7-2
TGTGCCAGCAGTCTTAACAGGGGTGAGGAAAAACTGTTTTTT
CASSLNRGEEKLFF
>few|TRBJ2-5|NA|TRBV6-2/TRBV6-3
TGTGCCAGCAGATCTACAGGGCGAGGCGAGACCCAGTACTTC
CASRSTGRGETQYF